A single sample gave rise to the 7 T cell receptor beta chains below, sequenced in a study of a mutant IDH1 vaccine in newly diagnosed glioma. No antigen is known for these receptors. The data were produced by immunoSEQ multiplex PCR, yet TCRdb's version contains in-frame clones alone and is incomplete. This table has about 68,000 clones, roughly 80% appearing once. The sample's time point: week 35, safety follow-up. Every single dose of the vaccine, 300 ug of mutant IDH1 20-mer peptide, came with topical imiquimod. The sequences come from PBMCs, collected from a glioma patient whose treatment included an IDH1 peptide vaccine. These receptors were obtained from a man between 18 and 35 years old with glioma.

The CDR3 sequence is CASSPTGGGQPQHF. The DNA of the CDR3 is TGTGCCAGCAGTCCCACAGGGGGAGGCCAGCCCCAGCATTTT. The chain uses TRBV6-5 and TRBJ1-5; 8 nucleotides agree with TRBD1. This CDR3 region has 14 residues. J gave up 7 bases and V 5 bases, and 7 bases lay outside the gene matches. Germline V lookup: CDR1 MNHEY, CDR2 SVGAGI.

Only a few counts were recorded for this clone. The rearrangement links TRBV19 to TRBJ2-1; D remains ambiguous. Trimming left V 2 bases short and J 9 bases short, with 5 bases between. The CDR3 totals 11 residues. From germline, CDR1 is LNHDA and CDR2 SQIVND (reference sequence). The CDR3 sequence is CASSIMSEQFF. The CDR3 DNA follows: TGTGCCAGTAGTATAATGAGTGAGCAGTTCTTC.

This clone was seen just once. The chain joins TRBV5-4 to TRBJ1-1; D possibly corresponds to TRBD1 (6 bases). The CDR3 is 17 amino acids. The germline CDR1 and CDR2 sequences are SGHNT and YYREEE (reference sequence). V was trimmed by 4 bases and J by 1 base, leaving 20 bases between them. The CDR3 DNA reads TGTGCCAGCAGCCCTCCGGCCTCAGGGGCCCGGAACACTGAAGCTTTCTTT. Its translation: CASSPPASGARNTEAFF.

The chain uses TRBV25-1 and TRBJ1-1; 9 bases fit TRBD1. This CDR3 has 16 residues. V gave up 1 base and J gave up 5 bases; unmatched junction bases: 8. The V gene's germline CDR1 is MGHDK and CDR2 SYGVNS. The CDR3: CASSESRQGVGTEAFF. The DNA for the CDR3 is TGTGCCAGCAGTGAATCCCGACAGGGGGTAGGAACTGAAGCTTTCTTT.

V and J are TRBV28 and TRBJ1-1; tentative D call: TRBD1 (5 bases). Trimming shortened V by 7 bases and J by 5 bases, and 20 bases separated the two germline ends. Germline V gives CDR1 MDHEN, CDR2 SYDVKM. This CDR3 is built from 15 residues. The CDR3 bases are TGTGCCAGCATCTTGCCAGTAAGGGGCGGAACTGAAGCTTTCTTT. As protein: CASILPVRGGTEAFF.

The rearrangement uses TRBV4-3 and TRBJ1-5; maybe TRBD1 (5 bases). CDR3 length: 15 residues. CDR1 is LGHNA, CDR2 YSLEER, per germline. Trimming took 0 bases from V and 2 from J, leaving 8 bases between them. DNA of the CDR3: TGCGCCAGCAGCCAAGACAGGGTCGGCAATCAGCCCCAGCATTTT. Protein: CASSQDRVGNQPQHF.

The chain employs TRBV27 and TRBJ1-1; TRBD1 is a possible D gene (5 bases). From germline, CDR1 is MNHEY and CDR2 SMNVEV (reference sequence). V shed 0 bases and J shed 5 bases, with 7 bases lying between them. The CDR3 contains 13 residues. CDR3 nucleotides: TGTGCCAGCAGTTTATCGGACAAAACTGAAGCTTTCTTT. It encodes CASSLSDKTEAFF.